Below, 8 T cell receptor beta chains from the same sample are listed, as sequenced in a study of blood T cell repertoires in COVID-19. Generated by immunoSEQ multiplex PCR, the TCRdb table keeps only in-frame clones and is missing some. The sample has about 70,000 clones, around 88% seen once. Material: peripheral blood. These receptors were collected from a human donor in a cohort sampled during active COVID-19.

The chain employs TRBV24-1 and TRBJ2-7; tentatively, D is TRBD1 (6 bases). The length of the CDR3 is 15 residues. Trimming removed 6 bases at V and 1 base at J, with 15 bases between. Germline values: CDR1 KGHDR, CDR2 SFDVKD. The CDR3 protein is CATSPGGRESYEQYF. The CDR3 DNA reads TGTGCCACCAGTCCTGGGGGCAGGGAGTCCTACGAGCAGTACTTC.

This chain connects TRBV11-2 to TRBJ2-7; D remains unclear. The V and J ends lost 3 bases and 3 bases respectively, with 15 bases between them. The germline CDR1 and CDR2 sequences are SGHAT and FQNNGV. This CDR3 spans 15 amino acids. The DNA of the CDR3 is TGTGCCAGCAGCTTGTCGGGTTTTTTTAACTACGAGCAGTACTTC. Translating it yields CASSLSGFFNYEQYF.

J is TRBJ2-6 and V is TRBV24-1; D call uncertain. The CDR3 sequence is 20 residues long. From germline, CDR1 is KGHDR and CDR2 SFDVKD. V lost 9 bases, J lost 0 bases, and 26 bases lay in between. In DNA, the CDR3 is TGTGCCACCCTGGGTTGGGCTGGGTCAGGCACAGACTCTGGGGCCAACGTCCTGACTTTC. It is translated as CATLGWAGSGTDSGANVLTF.

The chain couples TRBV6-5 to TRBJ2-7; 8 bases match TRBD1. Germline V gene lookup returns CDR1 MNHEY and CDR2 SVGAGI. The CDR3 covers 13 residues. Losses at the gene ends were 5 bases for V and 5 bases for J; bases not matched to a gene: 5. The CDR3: CASSTDRGHEQYF. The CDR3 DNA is TGTGCCAGCAGTACAGACAGGGGCCACGAGCAGTACTTC.

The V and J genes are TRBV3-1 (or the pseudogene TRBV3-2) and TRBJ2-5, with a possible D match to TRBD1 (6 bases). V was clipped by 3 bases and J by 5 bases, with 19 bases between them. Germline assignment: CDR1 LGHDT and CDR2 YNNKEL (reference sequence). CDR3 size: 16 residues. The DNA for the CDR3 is TGTGCCAGCAGCCACTCAGACAGGTCCCCCGCGGAGACCCAGTACTTC. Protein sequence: CASSHSDRSPAETQYF.

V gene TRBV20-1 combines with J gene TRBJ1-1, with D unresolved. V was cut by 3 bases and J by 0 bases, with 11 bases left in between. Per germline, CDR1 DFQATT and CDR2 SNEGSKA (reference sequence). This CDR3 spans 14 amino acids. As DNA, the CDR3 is TGCAGTGCTAGTGAGATGGGAGTGAACACTGAAGCTTTCTTT. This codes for CSASEMGVNTEAFF.

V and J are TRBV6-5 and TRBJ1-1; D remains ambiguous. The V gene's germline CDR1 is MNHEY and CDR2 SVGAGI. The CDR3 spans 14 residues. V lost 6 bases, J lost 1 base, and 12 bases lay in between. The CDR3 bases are TGTGCCAGCAGCTCCCCGAGGGCGAACACTGAAGCTTTCTTT. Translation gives CASSSPRANTEAFF.

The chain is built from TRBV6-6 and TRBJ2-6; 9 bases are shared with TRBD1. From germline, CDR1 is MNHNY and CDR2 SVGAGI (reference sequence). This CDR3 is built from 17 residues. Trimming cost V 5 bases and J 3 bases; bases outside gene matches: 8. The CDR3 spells CASSRQGVNSGANVLTF. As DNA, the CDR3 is TGTGCCAGCAGTCGACAGGGGGTTAATAGTGGGGCCAACGTCCTGACTTTC.